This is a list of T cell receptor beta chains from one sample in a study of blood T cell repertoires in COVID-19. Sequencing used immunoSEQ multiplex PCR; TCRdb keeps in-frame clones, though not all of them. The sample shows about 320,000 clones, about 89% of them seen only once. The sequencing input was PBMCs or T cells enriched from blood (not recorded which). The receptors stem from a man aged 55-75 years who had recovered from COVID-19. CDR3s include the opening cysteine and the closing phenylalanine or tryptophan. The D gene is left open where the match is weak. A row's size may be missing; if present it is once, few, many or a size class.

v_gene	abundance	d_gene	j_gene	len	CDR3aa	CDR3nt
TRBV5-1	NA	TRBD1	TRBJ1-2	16	CASSPKGQGDNYGYTF	TGCGCCAGCAGCCCAAAAGGACAGGGCGATAACTATGGCTACACCTTC
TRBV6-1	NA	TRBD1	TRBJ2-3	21	CASSESGGEPFGTGRTDTQYF	TGTGCCAGCAGTGAATCAGGGGGGGAACCGTTCGGGACAGGGAGGACAGATACGCAGTATTTT
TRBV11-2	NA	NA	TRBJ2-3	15	CASSFRGIGVDTQYF	TGTGCCAGCAGCTTCCGAGGGATCGGGGTCGATACGCAGTATTTT
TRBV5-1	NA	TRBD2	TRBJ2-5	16	CASNKPSGSDQETQYF	TGCGCCAGCAACAAACCTAGCGGGAGCGACCAAGAGACCCAGTACTTC
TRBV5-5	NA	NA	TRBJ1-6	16	CASSLGVGDINSPLHF	TGTGCCAGCAGCTTGGGGGTAGGGGACATCAATTCACCCCTCCACTTT
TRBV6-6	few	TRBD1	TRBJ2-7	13	CASSYGQGGEQYF	TGTGCCAGCAGTTACGGACAGGGCGGCGAGCAGTACTTC
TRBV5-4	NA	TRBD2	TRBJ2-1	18	CASSLDGPSGRPSNEQFF	TGTGCCAGCAGCTTGGATGGGCCTAGCGGGAGACCTAGTAATGAGCAGTTCTTC
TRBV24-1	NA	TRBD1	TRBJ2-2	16	CATSDPGQGFTGELFF	TGTGCCACCAGTGATCCGGGACAGGGGTTCACCGGGGAGCTGTTTTTT
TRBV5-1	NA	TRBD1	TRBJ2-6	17	CASQTGQANSGANVLTF	TGCGCCAGCCAAACGGGACAGGCCAACTCTGGGGCCAACGTCCTGACTTTC
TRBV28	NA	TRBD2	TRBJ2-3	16	CASKGGSSFPGDTQYF	TGTGCCAGCAAGGGCGGGAGCTCTTTCCCCGGAGATACGCAGTATTTT
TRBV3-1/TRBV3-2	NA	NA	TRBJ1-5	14	CASSLDRLDQPQHF	TGTGCCAGCAGCCTAGACAGACTTGATCAGCCCCAGCATTTT
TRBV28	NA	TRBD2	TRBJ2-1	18	CASSPNSGSLSSYNEQFF	TGTGCCAGCAGTCCGAATAGCGGGAGCCTCTCCTCCTACAATGAGCAGTTCTTC
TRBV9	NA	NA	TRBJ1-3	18	CASSVGPGGVSSGNTIYF	TGTGCCAGCAGCGTAGGGCCGGGGGGAGTGTCCTCTGGAAACACCATATATTTT
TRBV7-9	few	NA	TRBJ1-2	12	CASSFQGSGYTF	TGTGCCAGCAGTTTCCAGGGATCGGGCTACACCTTC
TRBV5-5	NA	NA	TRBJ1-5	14	CASSLVDINQPQHF	TGTGCCAGCAGCTTGGTGGACATCAATCAGCCCCAGCATTTT
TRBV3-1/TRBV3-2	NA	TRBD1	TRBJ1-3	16	CASSPKWTGSGNTIYF	TGTGCCAGCAGCCCAAAATGGACAGGCTCTGGAAACACCATATATTTT
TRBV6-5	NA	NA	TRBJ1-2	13	CASKTGQKKGYTF	TGTGCCAGCAAAACCGGACAGAAAAAAGGCTACACCTTC
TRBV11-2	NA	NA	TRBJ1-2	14	CASSLAGQIYGYTF	TGTGCCAGCAGCTTAGCCGGACAGATTTATGGCTACACCTTC
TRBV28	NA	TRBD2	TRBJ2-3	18	CASSRTLGLAGGADTQYF	TGTGCCAGCAGTAGGACTTTGGGACTAGCGGGAGGGGCAGATACGCAGTATTTT
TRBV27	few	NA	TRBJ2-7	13	CASSFSNSYEQYF	TGTGCCAGCAGTTTTTCTAACTCCTACGAGCAGTACTTC
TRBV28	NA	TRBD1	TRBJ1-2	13	CASIETGNYGYTF	TGTGCCAGCATTGAGACAGGGAACTATGGCTACACCTTC
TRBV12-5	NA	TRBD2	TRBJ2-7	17	CASGSPSIAGHPYEQYF	TGTGCTAGTGGCTCCCCATCGATAGCGGGACATCCCTACGAGCAGTACTTC
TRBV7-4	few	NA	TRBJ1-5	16	CASSLVGRGGNQPQHF	TGTGCCAGCAGCTTAGTAGGCAGGGGAGGCAATCAGCCCCAGCATTTT
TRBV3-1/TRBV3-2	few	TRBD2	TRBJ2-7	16	CASSQVWSSGILEQYF	TGTGCCAGCAGCCAAGTTTGGTCTAGCGGGATCTTAGAGCAGTACTTC
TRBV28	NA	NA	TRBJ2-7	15	CASSLVNGGRNEQYF	TGTGCCAGCAGTTTAGTTAACGGGGGTCGGAACGAGCAGTACTTC
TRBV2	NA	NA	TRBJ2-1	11	CASRVRSEQFF	TGTGCCAGCAGAGTGAGGTCCGAGCAGTTCTTC
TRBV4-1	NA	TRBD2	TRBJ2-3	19	CASSQETSGSTSSTDTQYF	TGCGCCAGCAGCCAGGAGACTAGCGGGAGTACCTCGAGCACAGATACGCAGTATTTT
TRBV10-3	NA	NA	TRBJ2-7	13	CAISGRDSYEQYF	TGTGCCATCAGTGGCAGGGACTCCTACGAGCAGTACTTC
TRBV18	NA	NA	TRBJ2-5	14	CASSPTRELETQYF	TGTGCCAGCTCACCGACCCGGGAACTGGAGACCCAGTACTTC
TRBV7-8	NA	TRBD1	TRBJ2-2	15	CASSFGTGRSGELFF	TGTGCCAGCAGCTTCGGGACAGGGAGGAGCGGGGAGCTGTTTTTT
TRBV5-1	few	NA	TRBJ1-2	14	CASSLAQGTYGYTF	TGCGCCAGCAGCTTGGCTCAGGGGACCTATGGCTACACCTTC
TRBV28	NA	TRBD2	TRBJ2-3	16	CASNGGSGSLADTQYF	TGTGCCAGCAACGGGGGCAGCGGGAGTTTGGCAGATACGCAGTATTTT
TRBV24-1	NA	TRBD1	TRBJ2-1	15	CATSVDGTGHNEQFF	TGTGCCACCAGTGTGGACGGGACAGGGCACAATGAGCAGTTCTTC
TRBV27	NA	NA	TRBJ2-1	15	CASSPDRVWGDEQFF	TGTGCCAGCAGTCCCGACAGGGTTTGGGGGGATGAGCAGTTCTTC
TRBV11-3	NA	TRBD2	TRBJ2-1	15	CASSLLAGAGNEQFF	TGTGCCAGCAGCTTATTAGCGGGAGCCGGGAATGAGCAGTTCTTC
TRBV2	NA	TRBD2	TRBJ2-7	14	CASLLASGRYEQYF	TGTGCCAGCCTGTTGGCCAGCGGGAGGTACGAGCAGTACTTC
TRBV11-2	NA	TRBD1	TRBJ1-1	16	CASSQWTGGLNTEAFF	TGTGCCAGCAGCCAATGGACAGGGGGCTTGAACACTGAAGCTTTCTTT
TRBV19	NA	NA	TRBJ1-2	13	CASSMAANYGYTF	TGTGCCAGTAGTATGGCAGCTAACTATGGCTACACCTTC
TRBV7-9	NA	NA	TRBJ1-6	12	CASSSRVSPLHF	TGTGCCAGCAGCAGCAGGGTCTCACCCCTCCACTTT
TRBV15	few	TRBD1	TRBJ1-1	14	CATSRVVEGAPAFF	TGTGCCACCAGCAGAGTGGTCGAGGGGGCGCCGGCTTTCTTT
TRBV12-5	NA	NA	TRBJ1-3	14	CASGAIASGNTIYF	TGTGCTAGTGGGGCCATCGCCTCTGGAAACACCATATATTTT